These 30 T cell receptor beta chains came from one sample sequenced in a study of blood T cell repertoires in COVID-19. Assay used: immunoSEQ multiplex PCR; TCRdb lists only in-frame clones, some missing. Of over 200,000 clones listed, about nine tenths are singletons. Sequencing was carried out using PBMCs or T cells enriched from blood (not recorded which). The receptors derive from a man between 18 and 29 years old who had recovered from COVID-19.

The chain joins TRBV30 to TRBJ2-3; 11 bases match TRBD2. V shed 3 bases and J 2 bases; nucleotides not matched to a gene: 10. This CDR3 is 17 amino acids long. Germline V CDR1 and CDR2: GTSNPN, SVGIG (reference sequence). CDR3 in amino acids: CAWRLAGAASFTDTQYF. In DNA form, the CDR3 reads TGTGCCTGGAGACTAGCGGGGGCCGCTTCTTTCACAGATACGCAGTATTTT.

This chain links TRBV5-1 with TRBJ2-3; 9 nucleotides match TRBD1. The CDR3 runs 16 residues. V trimming: 4 bases; J trimming: 0 bases; junction bases outside the gene matches: 6. CDR1 and CDR2 from the germline V gene are SGHRS and YFSETQ. Here the CDR3 reads CASSAGTGTSTDTQYF. CDR3 nucleotides: TGCGCCAGCAGCGCCGGGACAGGGACTAGCACAGATACGCAGTATTTT.

The chain employs TRBV27 and TRBJ2-5, with TRBD2 identical over 10 bases. The V and J ends lost 3 bases and 4 bases, in that order; junction bases with no gene match: 5. CDR1 is MNHEY and CDR2 is SMNVEV in the germline V gene (reference sequence). This CDR3 is 15 amino acids long. The DNA of the CDR3 is TGTGCCAGCAGTTTTTCAGCGGGGGGGCGAGAGACCCAGTACTTC. This codes for CASSFSAGGRETQYF.

The chain links TRBV4-2 to TRBJ2-3, with a tentative D call TRBD2 (6 bases). Per germline, CDR1 LGHNA and CDR2 YNFKEQ. V was clipped by 4 bases and J by 5 bases, with 22 bases between them. The CDR3 contains 17 residues. The CDR3 sequence: CASSLKVGSTGEDTQYF. The DNA for the CDR3 is TGTGCCAGCAGCCTAAAGGTCGGGAGTACCGGTGAAGATACGCAGTATTTT.

V usage is TRBV21-1 and J usage is TRBJ2-1; the table's D call of TRBD1 was not tested on the DNA. TRBV21-1 is reported as a pseudogene. The CDR3 extends over 16 amino acids. This chain's CDR3 is CASSRRQGSSYNEQFF. The CDR3 DNA follows: TGTGCCAGCAGCAGGAGACAGGGCAGCTCCTACAATGAGCAGTTCTTC.

This clone was picked up one time. The V call is TRBV4-1, the J call TRBJ2-7, with TRBD2 matching 8 bases. Germline V gives CDR1 MGHRA, CDR2 YSYEKL. The J segment lost 4 bases and the V segment lost 4 bases, leaving 6 bases of the junction unmatched. The CDR3 covers 14 residues. CDR3 region: CASSPAGGRYEQYF. The CDR3 DNA reads as TGCGCCAGCAGCCCGGCGGGGGGCCGGTACGAGCAGTACTTC.

The rearrangement joins TRBV3-1 (or the pseudogene TRBV3-2) to TRBJ1-1; tentatively, D is TRBD1 (5 bases). CDR3 length equals 15 residues. Germline V gene lookup returns CDR1 LGHDT and CDR2 YNNKEL (reference sequence). V was shortened by 4 bases and J by 1 base, with 13 bases between the two germline ends. CDR3 residues: CASSPARGGNTEAFF. CDR3 coding DNA: TGTGCCAGCAGCCCTGCCCGGGGGGGGAACACTGAAGCTTTCTTT.

The J gene is TRBJ1-2, the V gene TRBV28; 7 positions match TRBD1. This CDR3 has 14 residues. The germline CDR1 and CDR2 sequences are MDHEN and SYDVKM. V was pared by 6 bases and J by 4 bases, with 8 bases of the junction left unmatched. CDR3 protein: CASSPTGMSYGYTF. For the CDR3, the DNA is TGTGCCAGCAGCCCGACAGGGATGAGCTATGGCTACACCTTC.

The V and J genes are TRBV7-2 and TRBJ1-6, with unresolved D. This CDR3 contains 15 residues. V was shortened by 5 bases and J by 0 bases, with 8 bases between the two germline ends. Per the germline V gene, CDR1 is SGHTA and CDR2 is FQGNSA. CDR3 DNA: TGTGCCAGCAGCAGAACCAGCTCCTATAATTCACCCCTCCACTTT. This codes for CASSRTSSYNSPLHF. Complete variable domain (other parts from reference TRBV7-2 and TRBJ1-6): GAGVSQSPSNKVTEKGKDVELRCDPISGHTALYWYRQSLGQGLEFLIYFQGNSAPDKSGLPSDRFSAERTGGSVSTLTIQRTQQEDSAVYLCASSRTSSYNSPLHFGNGTRLTVT.

The V gene is TRBV6-1, the J gene TRBJ1-4; D call uncertain. The germline V and J ends were trimmed by 3 bases and 7 bases, with 3 bases remaining between them. The CDR3 runs to 11 residues. Germline assignment: CDR1 MNHNS and CDR2 SASEGT. Written as DNA, the CDR3 is TGTGCCAGCAGTGATCGTGAAAAACTGTTTTTT. Amino acids: CASSDREKLFF.

The chain carries TRBV24-1 and TRBJ1-2; D is uncertain. Germline CDR1 KGHDR, CDR2 SFDVKD. Trimming cost V 6 bases and J 8 bases, with 15 bases left between them. The CDR3 covers 13 residues. The DNA of the CDR3 is TGTGCCACCAGTCGATCGCCCGGGGAGGGCTACACCTTC. Protein: CATSRSPGEGYTF.

This chain uses TRBV11-2 with TRBJ1-2, with a tentative D call TRBD1 (5 bases). Germline V gene data show CDR1 as SGHAT and CDR2 as FQNNGV. The V end lost 0 bases, the J end lost 5 bases, and 13 bases lay between the germline ends. The CDR3 spans 15 residues. The CDR3 loop is CASSLEVGASYGYTF. In nucleotides, the CDR3 is TGTGCCAGCAGCTTAGAGGTTGGGGCGAGTTATGGCTACACCTTC.

J is TRBJ2-7 and V is TRBV6-5; D is ambiguous. Germline-derived CDR1 and CDR2 are MNHEY and SVGAGI. The germline V and J ends were trimmed by 2 bases and 0 bases, with 11 bases remaining between them. CDR3 size: 15 residues. DNA of the CDR3: TGTGCCAGCAGTTACCCCAGATTCAGCTCCTACGAGCAGTACTTC. This encodes CASSYPRFSSYEQYF.

Note on this clone: The sample holds other DNA sequences that translate to the same CDR3. This chain links TRBV5-1 with TRBJ1-1, with TRBD1 as a possible D gene (5 bases). This CDR3 comprises 14 residues. Per the germline V gene, CDR1 is SGHRS and CDR2 is YFSETQ. The V end lost 1 base, the J end lost 1 base, and 8 bases lay between the germline ends. The CDR3 DNA follows: TGCGCCAGCAGCTTGCTGACAGAGAACACTGAAGCTTTCTTT. Amino acids: CASSLLTENTEAFF.

The chain combines TRBV3-1 (or the pseudogene TRBV3-2) with TRBJ2-3; 7 bases are shared with TRBD2. Germline V gives CDR1 LGHDT, CDR2 YNNKEL (reference sequence). CDR3 length: 15 residues. V trimming: 2 bases; J trimming: 5 bases; junction bases outside the gene matches: 7. CDR3 nucleotide sequence: TGTGCCAGCAGCCAAAAAGCGGGGTACCGAGATACGCAGTATTTT. Its protein product is CASSQKAGYRDTQYF.

This chain links TRBV5-1 with TRBJ2-1, with no clear D. CDR1 is SGHRS and CDR2 is YFSETQ in the germline V gene. The CDR3 loop spans 15 amino acids. V was trimmed by 0 bases and J by 7 bases, leaving 14 bases between them. CDR3 protein: CASSLVAAPSNEQFF. CDR3 sequence (DNA): TGCGCCAGCAGCTTGGTCGCGGCACCATCTAATGAGCAGTTCTTC.

V and J are TRBV28 and TRBJ1-5; D remains ambiguous. Trimming stripped 11 bases from V and 5 bases from J, with 19 bases between. In germline, CDR1 is MDHEN, CDR2 SYDVKM. This CDR3 has 14 amino acids. Here the CDR3 reads CASNPRGSHQPQHF. DNA for the CDR3: TGTGCCTCAAATCCGCGAGGGAGCCATCAGCCCCAGCATTTT.

J is TRBJ1-2 and V is TRBV6-1; 12 bases fit TRBD1. Germline V gene sequence: CDR1 MNHNS, CDR2 SASEGT. The CDR3 is 18 residues long. The ends lost 1 base at V and 6 bases at J; junction bases unmatched: 12. In DNA, the CDR3 is TGTGCCAGCAGTGAAGTTTTCGGGACAGGGGGCGGCGTGGATGGCTACACCTTC. Its protein product is CASSEVFGTGGGVDGYTF.

The genes are TRBV12-5 and TRBJ2-7, with D unresolved. Germline CDR1 and CDR2: LGHNT and FRNRAP. This CDR3 spans 11 amino acids. The V and J ends lost 5 bases and 4 bases respectively, with 6 bases between them. Written as DNA, the CDR3 is TGTGCTAGTGGTCCGGAGTACGAGCAGTACTTC. It yields the protein CASGPEYEQYF.

The V call is TRBV7-2, the J call TRBJ1-4, with D uncertain. The CDR3 consists of 16 residues. V lost 1 base and J lost 0, with 9 bases in between. Germline V gives CDR1 SGHTA, CDR2 FQGNSA. The CDR3 sequence is CASSLVGGSTNEKLFF. As DNA, the CDR3 is TGTGCCAGCAGCTTAGTAGGAGGGTCAACTAATGAAAAACTGTTTTTT.

The chain is built from TRBV25-1 and TRBJ2-3; no clear D. This CDR3 has 15 amino acids. V gave up 1 base and J gave up 4 bases, with 12 bases separating them. Germline CDR1 MGHDK, CDR2 SYGVNS. The CDR3 protein is CASSESVIVADTQYF. In DNA, the CDR3 is TGTGCCAGCAGTGAATCTGTAATAGTAGCAGATACGCAGTATTTT.

This clone was observed a single time. This chain links TRBV2 with TRBJ1-1; maybe TRBD1 (5 bases). The CDR3 contains 15 residues. V shed 1 base and J shed 0 bases, with 9 bases lying between them. Germline CDR1 SNHLY, CDR2 FYNNEI. The CDR3 region has the DNA TGTGCCAGCAGTGAAGTTGCAGGGTTGAACACTGAAGCTTTCTTT. It encodes CASSEVAGLNTEAFF.

The chain carries TRBV28 and TRBJ2-7; D remains unclear. With 8 bases removed from V and 0 bases from J, the gap between germline ends came to 5 bases. This CDR3 spans 11 amino acids. CDR1 and CDR2 (germline): MDHEN, SYDVKM. The CDR3 coding sequence is TGTGCCAGCCGGAGCTCCTACGAGCAGTACTTC. Residues: CASRSSYEQYF.

The chain joins TRBV7-9 to TRBJ1-4; 11 bases are shared with TRBD1. Germline lookup yields CDR1 SEHNR and CDR2 FQNEAQ (reference sequence). This CDR3 is built from 16 residues. After removal of 5 bases from V and 0 bases from J, the junction contained 2 bases not matched to a gene. The CDR3 region has the DNA TGTGCCAGCAGCACGGGACAGGGGGCAACTAATGAAAAACTGTTTTTT. The encoded protein is CASSTGQGATNEKLFF. Variable domain in full (rest from reference TRBV7-9 and TRBJ1-4): DTGVSQNPRHKITKRGQNVTFRCDPISEHNRLYWYRQTLGQGPEFLTYFQNEAQLEKSRLLSDRFSAERPKGSFSTLEIQRTEQGDSAMYLCASSTGQGATNEKLFFGSGTQLSVL.

The chain is built from TRBV13 and TRBJ2-3, with 7 bases fitting TRBD2. Trimming cost V 5 bases and J 5 bases; bases outside gene matches: 13. CDR3 size: 16 residues. From germline, CDR1 is PRHDT and CDR2 FYEKMQ (reference sequence). The CDR3 DNA reads TGTGCCAGCAGCCTCCAAACGATGGGGGGGATAGATACGCAGTATTTT. Encoded protein: CASSLQTMGGIDTQYF.

This rearrangement joins TRBV3-1 (or the pseudogene TRBV3-2) to TRBJ1-5; 10 nucleotides agree with TRBD1. V gave up 4 bases and J gave up 4 bases; unmatched junction bases: 1. From germline, CDR1 is LGHDT and CDR2 YNNKEL (reference sequence). The CDR3 extends over 14 amino acids. The DNA for the CDR3 is TGTGCCAGCAGCCGGGACAGGGGAAATCAGCCCCAGCATTTT. It yields the protein CASSRDRGNQPQHF.

The V gene is TRBV10-2, the J gene TRBJ1-5; D is possibly TRBD1 (6 bases). CDR1 and CDR2 (germline): WSHSY, SAAADI. V dropped 11 bases and J dropped 5 bases, with 16 bases sitting between them. This CDR3 is built from 13 residues. The CDR3 DNA reads TGCGCCTCCCTGGGGGGGCGCGATCAGCCCCAGCATTTT. Protein sequence: CASLGGRDQPQHF.

This chain uses TRBV6-6 with TRBJ1-3, with a possible D match to TRBD1 (5 bases). Germline V lookup: CDR1 MNHNY, CDR2 SVGAGI (reference sequence). This CDR3 contains 16 residues. V was pared by 7 bases and J by 0 bases, with 16 bases between. CDR3 in amino acids: CASTSRRGISGNTIYF. As DNA, the CDR3 is TGTGCCAGCACCTCCCGTCGGGGGATCTCTGGAAACACCATATATTTT.

The chain recombines TRBV2 with TRBJ2-7; 7 bases are a match to TRBD1. The germline gives CDR1 SNHLY, CDR2 FYNNEI. This CDR3 is built from 15 residues. The V and J ends lost 1 base and 7 bases, in that order; junction bases with no gene match: 10. DNA of the CDR3: TGTGCCAGCAGTGAAGGGTCAAGGGGGCCAGCAGAGCAGTACTTC. It is translated as CASSEGSRGPAEQYF.

J is TRBJ2-1 and V is TRBV4-1; the D gene is possibly TRBD2 (5 bases). With 0 bases removed from V and 7 bases from J, the gap between germline ends came to 7 bases. CDR1 is MGHRA and CDR2 is YSYEKL in the germline V gene. The CDR3 contains 13 residues. The CDR3, as DNA: TGCGCCAGCAGCCAAGATCGGGAAAATGAGCAGTTCTTC. Translation gives CASSQDRENEQFF.